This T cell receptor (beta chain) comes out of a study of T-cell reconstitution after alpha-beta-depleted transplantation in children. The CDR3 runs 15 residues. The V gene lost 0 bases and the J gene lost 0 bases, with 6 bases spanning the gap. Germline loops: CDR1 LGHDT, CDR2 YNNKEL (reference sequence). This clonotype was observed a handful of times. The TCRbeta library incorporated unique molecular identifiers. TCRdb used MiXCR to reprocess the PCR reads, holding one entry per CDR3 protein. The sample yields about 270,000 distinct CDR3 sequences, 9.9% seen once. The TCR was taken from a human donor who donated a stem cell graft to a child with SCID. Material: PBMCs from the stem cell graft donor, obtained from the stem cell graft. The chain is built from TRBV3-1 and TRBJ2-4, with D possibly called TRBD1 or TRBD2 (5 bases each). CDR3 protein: CASSQEGVAKNIQYF. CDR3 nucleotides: TGTGCCAGCAGCCAAGAGGGGGTAGCCAAAAACATTCAGTACTTC.